Sequencing of this TCR beta chain was carried out in a study of shared clonotypes between healthy human individuals. Study-wide points: Deeper or shallower sequencing was expected to change how clonotypes are shared among donors. Shared clonotypes across all four donors exceeded non-shared ones in generation probability.

Profiling relied on immunoSEQ multiplex PCR, and the TCRdb table lists in-frame clones only, not all of them. Of approximately 1.1 million clones in the sample, 75% to 80% were seen once. V shed 3 bases and J shed 7 bases, with 10 bases lying between them. Germline lookup yields CDR1 KGHSH and CDR2 LQKENI. The CDR3 has 12 residues. Note on this clone: Its specificity is not known. Within the sample, other DNA sequences also encode this same CDR3.

The sequencing input was memory CD4+ T cells from PBMCs. Indicated subset: CD45RA-negative fraction. This clonotype was obtained from a man between 18 and 29 years old in good health. Some clones in this sample may be carry-over from other donors' samples. V gene TRBV18 combines with J gene TRBJ2-7; D is unresolved. CDR3 coding DNA: TGTGCCAGCTCACCCTCCTCGAGGGAGCAGTACTTC. It specifies CASSPSSREQYF.